Listed below are T cell receptor beta chains from one sample, sequenced in a study of control samples from healthy donors and cancer patients. Using immunoSEQ multiplex PCR, the repertoire was profiled, and TCRdb retains in-frame clones only, with some absent. The sample has under 55,000 clones, approximately 90% seen once; the top ten hold 20% to 25%. The sequenced sample consisted of PBMCs. These receptors were collected from a woman in her thirties or forties with head and neck cancer. The CDR3 runs from the conserved cysteine through the conserved F or W.

TRBJ2-5	TRBV29-1	CSVRLETQYF
TRBJ2-7	TRBV27	CASSSGYEQYF
TRBJ2-1	TRBV7-7	CASSLEGDDEQFF
TRBJ2-3	TRBV18	CASSPRITDTQYF
TRBJ2-1	TRBV24-1	CATSLASYNEQFF
TRBJ2-7	TRBV6-5	CASSWDRDSYEQYF
TRBJ1-1	TRBV3-1/TRBV3-2	CASSQDEGVTEAFF
TRBJ2-2	TRBV19	CASSTPRETGELFF
TRBJ2-1	TRBV10-2	CASSDWREAPSGNEQFF
TRBJ2-5	TRBV2	CASRGTGGQWTQYF
TRBJ2-7	TRBV11-2	CASSLRDSYEQYF
TRBJ1-1	TRBV7-2	CASTNGGSLTAFF
TRBJ1-1	TRBV23-1	CASSQSFQGGDTEAFF
TRBJ2-3	TRBV2	CAFTASSTDTQYF
TRBJ2-2	TRBV15	CATSFMGGELFF
TRBJ1-1	TRBV28	CASSFGLMNTEAFF
TRBJ1-1	TRBV2	CASRKQGEGTEAFF
TRBJ1-1	TRBV6-5	CASSPGRTEAFF
TRBJ1-1	TRBV7-3	CASSSNIRGTEAFF
TRBJ2-7	TRBV5-1	CASSLGTAIYEQYF
TRBJ1-5	TRBV19	CASSARAGNQPQHF
TRBJ2-7	TRBV6-6	CASSRPGQGALEQYF
TRBJ2-3	TRBV6-6	CASSYSGLGTDTQYF
TRBJ2-3	TRBV12-3/TRBV12-4	CASSTTGADTQYF